This T cell receptor (beta chain) was recorded in a study of cytomegalovirus exposure and HLA in healthy donors. Study overall: Early released data comprised approximately 85 million unique TCRs from HLA-typed donors. Findings and limits, study-wide: TCR beta V- and J-gene trimming was later associated with a missense DCLRE1C variant. The likely explanation for a cluster of highly shared sequence variants was sequencing artifact.

Amplification used 60 Vbeta primers and 13 Jbeta primers. The table came from immunoSEQ multiplex PCR; TCRdb's copy has only in-frame clones and leaves some out. Of about 120,000 clones listed, more than 65% are singletons. CDR1 is MNHNY and CDR2 is SVGAGI in the germline V gene (reference sequence). The V and J ends lost 2 bases and 0 bases, in that order; junction bases with no gene match: 2. The CDR3 is 16 residues long. Turning to this clone: The target antigen is unknown.

The V and J genes are TRBV6-6 and TRBJ2-2; TRBD2 agrees at 8 bases. Sequenced: PBMCs. This TCR came from a man younger than 35 in good health and CMV-seronegative. The CDR3 reads CASSYMRGANTGELFF. CDR3 nucleotides: TGTGCCAGCAGTTACATGCGGGGGGCGAACACCGGGGAGCTGTTTTTT.